Listed below are T cell receptor beta chains from one sample, sequenced in a study of glioma-infiltrating T cells after dendritic cell vaccination. This table comes from immunoSEQ multiplex PCR, and its TCRdb copy is limited to in-frame clones, with some not included. Among about 50,000 clones listed, about 91% were seen once. Sequencing used blood, obtained after dendritic cell vaccination. The receptors were gathered from a human donor with glioblastoma. Both conserved end residues are part of each CDR3. Each record gives: clone size, V gene, D gene, J gene, CDR3 protein, CDR3 DNA. The D gene is left open where the match is weak. A row's size may be missing; if present it is once, few, many or a size class.

size: -
V: TRBV28
D: TRBD1
J: TRBJ1-4
CDR3: CASSLSRGRSITEKLFF
DNA: TGTGCCAGCAGTTTAAGCAGGGGGAGGAGCATAACCGAAAAACTGTTTTTT

size: once
V: TRBV11-2
D: -
J: TRBJ1-1
CDR3: CASSTGLEAFF
DNA: TGTGCCAGCAGTACGGGATTAGAAGCTTTCTTT

size: -
V: TRBV9
D: TRBD2
J: TRBJ2-2
CDR3: CASGEGGRGGELFF
DNA: TGTGCCAGCGGGGAGGGCGGGAGAGGCGGGGAGCTGTTTTTT

size: once
V: TRBV9
D: TRBD2
J: TRBJ2-3
CDR3: CASSVSSGSGGGDTQYF
DNA: TGTGCCAGCAGCGTTTCCTCGGGGTCGGGGGGAGGAGATACGCAGTATTTT

size: once
V: TRBV4-2
D: TRBD2
J: TRBJ2-7
CDR3: CASSQEMRGPSGMGEQYF
DNA: TGTGCCAGCAGCCAAGAGATGAGGGGTCCTAGCGGGATGGGCGAGCAGTACTTC

size: -
V: TRBV5-1
D: -
J: TRBJ2-7
CDR3: CASSLQWGRRDEQYF
DNA: TGCGCCAGCAGCTTGCAATGGGGGCGAAGGGACGAGCAGTACTTC

size: once
V: TRBV2
D: TRBD1
J: TRBJ2-5
CDR3: CASRTGQGRETQYF
DNA: TGTGCCAGTCGTACCGGACAGGGGAGAGAGACCCAGTACTTC

size: once
V: TRBV6-8
D: -
J: TRBJ1-2
CDR3: CASSLDDRLLGYTF
DNA: TGTGCCAGCAGTTTAGACGACAGGCTGCTTGGCTACACCTTC

size: -
V: TRBV9
D: TRBD2
J: TRBJ2-3
CDR3: CASSPGLAGSTDTQYF
DNA: TGTGCCAGCAGCCCGGGACTAGCGGGGAGCACAGATACGCAGTATTTT

size: -
V: TRBV19
D: -
J: TRBJ2-7
CDR3: CASSIDQTGPYEQYF
DNA: TGTGCCAGTAGTATAGATCAGACAGGACCCTACGAGCAGTACTTC

size: once
V: TRBV6-5
D: TRBD1
J: TRBJ1-2
CDR3: CASSWDRGLDGYTF
DNA: TGTGCCAGCAGTTGGGACAGGGGGCTTGATGGCTACACCTTC

size: -
V: TRBV5-4
D: TRBD1
J: TRBJ1-2
CDR3: CASSYGQEYGYTF
DNA: TGTGCCAGCAGTTATGGACAGGAATATGGCTACACCTTC

size: -
V: TRBV29-1
D: -
J: TRBJ2-1
CDR3: CSVVNPVSYNEQFF
DNA: TGCAGCGTTGTTAACCCGGTCTCCTACAATGAGCAGTTCTTC

size: -
V: TRBV10-3
D: -
J: TRBJ1-1
CDR3: CAISTGLIAFF
DNA: TGTGCCATCAGCACAGGGCTCATAGCTTTCTTT

size: -
V: TRBV28
D: TRBD1
J: TRBJ2-5
CDR3: CASSQGAVRETQYF
DNA: TGTGCCAGCAGCCAGGGGGCCGTTCGGGAGACCCAGTACTTC

size: -
V: TRBV18
D: TRBD2
J: TRBJ2-1
CDR3: CASSLAGTGNEQFF
DNA: TGTGCCAGCTCCCTAGCGGGAACGGGGAATGAGCAGTTCTTC

size: once
V: TRBV5-4
D: -
J: TRBJ1-2
CDR3: CASSPDFNYGYTF
DNA: TGTGCCAGCAGCCCGGACTTTAACTATGGCTACACCTTC

size: -
V: TRBV10-3
D: -
J: TRBJ1-3
CDR3: CAISKGLGNTIYF
DNA: TGTGCCATCAGCAAGGGGTTAGGAAACACCATATATTTT

size: few
V: TRBV19
D: TRBD1
J: TRBJ1-2
CDR3: CASSPDRGLYGYTF
DNA: TGTGCCAGTAGTCCGGACAGGGGGCTTTATGGCTACACCTTC

size: -
V: TRBV10-3
D: TRBD1
J: TRBJ1-4
CDR3: CATRTGGALSEKLFF
DNA: TGTGCCACCCGGACAGGGGGCGCGTTAAGTGAAAAACTGTTTTTT

size: -
V: TRBV10-3
D: -
J: TRBJ1-3
CDR3: CAISETKGNSGNTIYF
DNA: TGTGCCATCAGTGAGACAAAGGGGAACTCTGGAAACACCATATATTTT

size: -
V: TRBV7-3
D: TRBD2
J: TRBJ2-6
CDR3: CASSQSLAGERGANVLTF
DNA: TGTGCCAGCAGCCAGAGTCTAGCGGGAGAACGTGGGGCCAACGTCCTGACTTTC

size: -
V: TRBV5-6
D: -
J: TRBJ2-3
CDR3: CASSQRVTDTQYF
DNA: TGTGCCAGCAGTCAGCGGGTCACAGATACGCAGTATTTT

size: -
V: TRBV29-1
D: -
J: TRBJ2-5
CDR3: CSVEDLIGGRETQYF
DNA: TGCAGCGTTGAAGATCTTATAGGAGGGCGGGAGACCCAGTACTTC

size: -
V: TRBV6-4
D: -
J: TRBJ2-6
CDR3: CASKRGGSVTGANVLTF
DNA: TGTGCCAGCAAGAGGGGGGGGTCGGTGACTGGGGCCAACGTCCTGACTTTC

size: -
V: TRBV27
D: TRBD2
J: TRBJ2-5
CDR3: CASRKSRATSVAETQYF
DNA: TGTGCCAGCAGGAAATCTAGAGCGACTAGCGTGGCAGAGACCCAGTACTTC

size: once
V: TRBV2
D: TRBD1
J: TRBJ2-3
CDR3: CASRPWDRYTDTQYF
DNA: TGTGCCAGCAGGCCCTGGGACAGATACACAGATACGCAGTATTTT

size: -
V: TRBV27
D: -
J: TRBJ2-3
CDR3: CASSFTRFPLNTQYF
DNA: TGTGCCAGCAGTTTCACTAGGTTCCCCTTGAATACGCAGTATTTT

size: -
V: TRBV10-3
D: -
J: TRBJ1-1
CDR3: CAIKGHDFEAFF
DNA: TGTGCCATCAAGGGACACGATTTTGAAGCTTTCTTT

size: -
V: TRBV28
D: -
J: TRBJ1-4
CDR3: CASRVGGRATNEKLFF
DNA: TGTGCCAGCAGGGTCGGGGGGCGAGCAACTAATGAAAAACTGTTTTTT

size: -
V: TRBV4-1
D: TRBD2
J: TRBJ2-7
CDR3: CASSLASGTSYEQYF
DNA: TGCGCCAGCAGTCTGGCTAGCGGAACGAGTTACGAGCAGTACTTC

size: -
V: TRBV5-3
D: -
J: TRBJ1-5
CDR3: CARVSQPQHF
DNA: TGTGCCAGAGTTTCGCAGCCCCAGCATTTT

size: few
V: TRBV10-3
D: TRBD1
J: TRBJ1-3
CDR3: CAIAGGSISGNTIYF
DNA: TGTGCCATCGCAGGGGGTTCGATCTCTGGAAACACCATATATTTT

size: -
V: TRBV5-1
D: TRBD2
J: TRBJ2-7
CDR3: CASSLTGLAGGLETRQYF
DNA: TGCGCCAGCAGCCTGACGGGACTAGCGGGAGGTTTAGAGACTAGGCAGTACTTC

size: -
V: TRBV27
D: -
J: TRBJ2-1
CDR3: CASSFSDEQFF
DNA: TGTGCCAGCAGTTTTAGCGATGAGCAGTTCTTC

size: once
V: TRBV7-9
D: -
J: TRBJ2-1
CDR3: CASSLQYPSNEQFF
DNA: TGTGCCAGCAGCCTCCAGTATCCCAGCAATGAGCAGTTCTTC

size: -
V: TRBV19
D: TRBD1
J: TRBJ1-2
CDR3: CASSTQDRSVDGYTF
DNA: TGTGCCAGTAGTACTCAGGACAGGTCCGTGGATGGCTACACCTTC

size: -
V: TRBV2
D: TRBD2
J: TRBJ2-7
CDR3: CASSVRLAGTLPSDEQYF
DNA: TGTGCCAGCAGTGTCCGGCTAGCGGGTACCCTCCCCAGCGACGAGCAGTACTTC

size: -
V: TRBV11-2
D: -
J: TRBJ1-5
CDR3: CASSLEGAGGNQPQHF
DNA: TGTGCCAGCAGCTTGGAAGGGGCAGGGGGCAATCAGCCCCAGCATTTT

size: -
V: TRBV19
D: -
J: TRBJ1-2
CDR3: CASSIAGNGYGYTF
DNA: TGTGCCAGTAGTATCGCCGGGAATGGCTATGGCTACACCTTC

size: -
V: TRBV5-4
D: TRBD1
J: TRBJ2-7
CDR3: CASSPLTGSSYEQYF
DNA: TGTGCCAGCAGCCCACTGACAGGGAGCTCCTACGAGCAGTACTTC

size: -
V: TRBV5-1
D: TRBD2
J: TRBJ2-7
CDR3: CASSLAPPGTSGYEQYF
DNA: TGCGCCAGCAGCTTGGCTCCGCCTGGGACTAGCGGTTACGAGCAGTACTTC

size: -
V: TRBV28
D: TRBD1
J: TRBJ1-2
CDR3: CASSPTGGLIGGYTF
DNA: TGTGCCAGCAGCCCGACAGGGGGTCTGATTGGGGGCTACACCTTC

size: -
V: TRBV9
D: -
J: TRBJ1-1
CDR3: CASSVVRQAEAFF
DNA: TGTGCCAGCAGCGTAGTAAGACAGGCTGAAGCTTTCTTT

size: -
V: TRBV20-1
D: -
J: TRBJ1-2
CDR3: CSALRVNGYTF
DNA: TGCAGTGCTCTCCGTGTAAATGGCTACACCTTC

size: -
V: TRBV30
D: TRBD2
J: TRBJ2-7
CDR3: CAWSVGLAGNYEQYF
DNA: TGTGCCTGGAGTGTTGGACTAGCGGGTAACTACGAGCAGTACTTC

size: -
V: TRBV29-1
D: -
J: TRBJ2-1
CDR3: CSATTDSTPGNEQFF
DNA: TGCAGCGCCACCACAGACTCAACGCCGGGGAATGAGCAGTTCTTC

size: -
V: TRBV5-1
D: TRBD2
J: TRBJ2-1
CDR3: CASSLETSSNEQFF
DNA: TGCGCCAGCAGCTTGGAGACTAGCAGCAATGAGCAGTTCTTC

size: -
V: TRBV6-1
D: -
J: TRBJ2-3
CDR3: CASTNSDTDTQYF
DNA: TGTGCCAGCACCAATAGCGACACAGATACGCAGTATTTT

size: few
V: TRBV7-2
D: -
J: TRBJ1-4
CDR3: CASSLEGGRLEKLFF
DNA: TGTGCCAGCAGCCTCGAGGGGGGGCGGCTTGAAAAACTGTTTTTT

size: -
V: TRBV5-1
D: -
J: TRBJ2-3
CDR3: CASSLLARSPDTQYF
DNA: TGCGCCAGCAGCTTGTTGGCTAGATCGCCAGATACGCAGTATTTT

size: -
V: TRBV7-9
D: -
J: TRBJ1-2
CDR3: CASGDRNYGYTF
DNA: TGTGCCAGCGGAGACAGAAACTATGGCTACACCTTC

size: -
V: TRBV7-2
D: TRBD2
J: TRBJ2-1
CDR3: CASTTSGSINEQFF
DNA: TGTGCCAGCACGACTAGCGGGAGTATCAATGAGCAGTTCTTC

size: few
V: TRBV2
D: -
J: TRBJ1-2
CDR3: CASRRTETYGYTF
DNA: TGTGCCAGCAGGCGGACAGAAACCTATGGCTACACCTTC

size: -
V: TRBV18
D: -
J: TRBJ2-1
CDR3: CASSGPEGSGSYNEQFF
DNA: TGTGCCAGCTCCGGGCCGGAGGGTTCGGGGTCCTACAATGAGCAGTTCTTC

size: once
V: TRBV5-1
D: -
J: TRBJ1-3
CDR3: CASSLGGQGSGNTIYF
DNA: TGCGCCAGCAGCTTAGGAGGGCAGGGTTCTGGAAACACCATATATTTT

size: -
V: TRBV10-3
D: -
J: TRBJ1-5
CDR3: CAISETRTGNQPQHF
DNA: TGTGCCATCAGTGAGACCCGGACAGGCAATCAGCCCCAGCATTTT

size: few
V: TRBV6-1
D: -
J: TRBJ1-2
CDR3: CASSEGGLDYGYTF
DNA: TGTGCCAGCAGTGAAGGAGGGCTGGACTATGGCTACACCTTC

size: -
V: TRBV21-1
D: -
J: TRBJ2-7
CDR3: CASSRVKRHEQYF
DNA: TGTGCCAGTTCTAGGGTCAAGCGGCACGAGCAGTACTTC

size: -
V: TRBV27
D: -
J: TRBJ1-2
CDR3: CASSSDRVHGYTF
DNA: TGTGCCAGCAGTTCCGACAGAGTCCATGGCTACACCTTC